Below, 24 T cell receptor beta chains from the same sample are listed, as sequenced in a study of blood T cell repertoires in COVID-19. Clones were read by immunoSEQ multiplex PCR, and TCRdb kept only the in-frame ones, dropping some. The data contain some 390,000 clones, approximately 89% of them singletons. Sequencing used peripheral blood. The receptor source for this set is a woman in her thirties or forties with COVID-19, enrolled during active disease.

This clone was seen only once. The CDR3 bases are TGTGCCAGCAGCTGGGCGGGCGCGTTCCACTATGGCTACACCTTC. Translation: CASSWAGAFHYGYTF. The V and J genes are TRBV5-6 and TRBJ1-2; D is undetermined. CDR1 and CDR2 from the germline V gene are SGHDT and YYEEEE. The length of the CDR3 is 15 residues. V dropped 3 bases and J dropped 3 bases, with 15 bases sitting between them.

The chain combines TRBV7-9 with TRBJ2-7, with 9 positions matching TRBD1. The CDR3 totals 12 residues. Germline V gene sequence: CDR1 SEHNR, CDR2 FQNEAQ (reference sequence). After removal of 5 bases from V and 7 bases from J, the junction contained 3 bases not matched to a gene. The DNA for the CDR3 is TGTGCCAGCAGCCGGACAGGGGAAGAGCAGTACTTC. This sequence encodes CASSRTGEEQYF.

This chain connects TRBV6-1 to TRBJ2-3, with D maybe TRBD2 (5 bases). V shed 0 bases and J shed 6 bases, with 10 bases lying between them. The length of the CDR3 is 14 residues. Germline values: CDR1 MNHNS, CDR2 SASEGT. CDR3 region: CASSEAGATDTQYF. CDR3 bases: TGTGCCAGCAGTGAAGCGGGAGCTACGGATACGCAGTATTTT.

V and J are TRBV3-1 (or the pseudogene TRBV3-2) and TRBJ2-4; 8 bases map to TRBD1. The length of the CDR3 is 15 residues. V shed 4 bases and J 7 bases; nucleotides not matched to a gene: 9. The germline CDR1 and CDR2 sequences are LGHDT and YNNKEL (reference sequence). CDR3 nucleotides: TGTGCCAGCAGCCCAGGACAGGGCTTTTGGAACATTCAGTACTTC. It is translated as CASSPGQGFWNIQYF.

The J gene is TRBJ1-2, the V gene TRBV6-2 or TRBV6-3; 7 positions agree with TRBD1. Germline V gene sequence: CDR1 MNHEY, CDR2 SVGEGT. CDR3 length: 15 residues. With V trimmed by 2 bases and J by 2 bases, 5 bases remained unmatched. This CDR3 is CASSYPKTGNYGYTF. CDR3 coding DNA: TGTGCCAGCAGTTACCCCAAGACAGGGAACTATGGCTACACCTTC.

This chain links TRBV5-1 with TRBJ1-5; a possible D gene is TRBD1 (5 bases). Germline values: CDR1 SGHRS, CDR2 YFSETQ. V lost 7 bases, J lost 1 base, and 18 bases lay in between. CDR3 length equals 16 residues. The CDR3 DNA reads as TGCGCCAGCCGTACAGGCCAGCTGGGGAGCAATCAGCCCCAGCATTTT. This gives the protein CASRTGQLGSNQPQHF.

This clone has just a few counts. The chain links TRBV10-3 to TRBJ1-4; 12 bases are a match to TRBD1. The ends lost 2 bases at V and 8 bases at J; junction bases unmatched: 6. Looked up from germline, CDR1 is ENHRY and CDR2 is SYGVKD. The CDR3 is 16 residues long. CDR3 coding DNA: TGTGCCATCAGTGAGGCGGGACAGGGGGCAGGGGAAAAACTGTTTTTT. Residues: CAISEAGQGAGEKLFF.

The sample holds one count of this clone. The chain combines TRBV7-3 with TRBJ1-1, with 9 bases identical to TRBD1. The trim removed 5 bases at V and 3 bases at J, leaving 4 bases unmatched. This CDR3 region has 14 residues. From germline, CDR1 is SGHTA and CDR2 FQGTGA. This chain's CDR3 is CASSRDRDHTEAFF. As DNA, the CDR3 is TGTGCCAGCAGCCGGGACAGGGACCACACTGAAGCTTTCTTT.

V usage is TRBV30 and J usage is TRBJ2-1, with 8 bases matching TRBD1. This CDR3 has 13 amino acids. CDR1 GTSNPN and CDR2 SVGIG come from the germline V gene (reference sequence). Germline trimming cut 4 bases from V and 6 bases from J; bases unmatched to any gene: 5. The CDR3 coding sequence is TGTGCCTGGACAGGGGGCTGGGGCAATGAGCAGTTCTTC. Protein: CAWTGGWGNEQFF.

The chain couples TRBV6-2 or TRBV6-3 to TRBJ2-2; 11 positions match TRBD2. The CDR3 is 19 residues long. V lost 0 bases to trimming and J lost 4 bases; unmatched junction nucleotides: 10. Germline V gene data show CDR1 as MNHEY and CDR2 as SVGEGT. The CDR3 protein is CASSYSSPSGGRGTGELFF. CDR3 DNA sequence: TGTGCCAGCAGTTACTCGTCCCCTAGCGGGGGGCGGGGCACCGGGGAGCTGTTTTTT.

Only a few counts were recorded for this clone. The rearrangement uses TRBV14 and TRBJ1-2; 10 positions agree with TRBD1. CDR1 and CDR2 (germline): SGHDN, FVKESK. J gave up 5 bases and V 4 bases, and 13 bases lay outside the gene matches. This CDR3 is built from 17 residues. This CDR3 is CASSPPGQGIYQYGYTF. The DNA of the CDR3 is TGTGCCAGCAGCCCTCCGGGACAGGGGATCTATCAGTATGGCTACACCTTC.

This sequence joins TRBV7-8 and TRBJ1-2; D might be TRBD1 (5 bases). Trimming removed 4 bases from V and 0 bases from J, with 18 bases in between. CDR3 size: 17 residues. In germline, CDR1 is SGHVS, CDR2 FQNEAQ. The CDR3 sequence is CASSSTLQGIPNYGYTF. Here the CDR3 DNA reads TGTGCCAGCAGCTCCACCCTTCAGGGAATCCCTAACTATGGCTACACCTTC.

V is TRBV27 and J is TRBJ2-7; a weak D match, TRBD1 (5 bases). Germline V CDR1 and CDR2: MNHEY, SMNVEV (reference sequence). V dropped 2 bases and J dropped 0 bases, with 11 bases sitting between them. CDR3 length: 15 amino acids. The CDR3 sequence is CASSLVGPASYEQYF. The CDR3 coding sequence is TGTGCCAGCAGTTTAGTGGGGCCAGCCTCCTACGAGCAGTACTTC.

This chain joins TRBV3-1 (or the pseudogene TRBV3-2) and TRBJ1-3; possible D gene TRBD1, 6 bases. Germline assignment: CDR1 LGHDT and CDR2 YNNKEL (reference sequence). The CDR3 is 14 residues long. V was shortened by 3 bases and J by 9 bases, with 15 bases between the two germline ends. The CDR3 DNA follows: TGTGCCAGCAGCCAGCTACAGGGTGAAATCACCATATATTTT. This sequence encodes CASSQLQGEITIYF.

The chain employs TRBV27 and TRBJ1-5; D possibly corresponds to TRBD1 (6 bases). CDR3 length: 15 residues. Germline lookup yields CDR1 MNHEY and CDR2 SMNVEV (reference sequence). Trimming removed 0 bases at V and 15 bases at J, with 21 bases between. DNA for the CDR3: TGTGCCAGCAGTTTATCCGGTGTGGGACACCCGAGAGCGCATTTT. As protein: CASSLSGVGHPRAHF.

The chain links TRBV6-5 to TRBJ2-3; D may be TRBD2 (7 bases). Germline-derived CDR1 and CDR2 are MNHEY and SVGAGI. Trimming pared 8 bases from V and 4 bases from J, leaving 19 bases between. This CDR3 is 15 amino acids long. CDR3 loop: CASAKWGGEADTQYF. Here the CDR3 DNA reads TGTGCCAGCGCCAAGTGGGGGGGCGAGGCAGATACGCAGTATTTT.

CDR3 residues: CASSNPGGGNTIYF. The CDR3, as DNA: TGTGCCAGCAGTAACCCAGGGGGAGGAAACACCATATATTTT. The chain is built from TRBV6-5 and TRBJ1-3; 7 nucleotides agree with TRBD1. This CDR3 has 14 amino acids. Per the germline V gene, CDR1 is MNHEY and CDR2 is SVGAGI. J lost 4 bases, V lost 5 bases, and 5 bases had no gene match.

V and J are TRBV19 and TRBJ2-2, with 11 bases lining up with TRBD2. CDR1 and CDR2 (germline): LNHDA, SQIVND (reference sequence). V shed 6 bases, J shed 5 bases, and the junction held 5 bases outside the gene matches. The CDR3 length is 15 residues. The CDR3 DNA is TGTGCCAGTAGGTGGCTAGCGGGAGGAACCGGGGAGCTGTTTTTT. It codes for CASRWLAGGTGELFF.

The V gene is TRBV6-4, the J gene TRBJ2-1; the D gene is possibly TRBD2 (6 bases). CDR3 length: 17 residues. The V and J ends lost 0 bases and 0 bases respectively, with 12 bases between them. Per germline, CDR1 MRHNA and CDR2 SNTAGT. CDR3 in DNA: TGTGCCAGCAGTGACTCTTTCGGGAGAGTCTCCTACAATGAGCAGTTCTTC. Protein sequence: CASSDSFGRVSYNEQFF.

The chain employs TRBV19 and TRBJ2-7, with D possibly matching TRBD1 (5 bases). This CDR3 has 14 amino acids. V lost 6 bases, J lost 6 bases, and 18 bases lay in between. Germline CDR1 and CDR2: LNHDA and SQIVND (reference sequence). CDR3 in amino acids: CASSDSPGLSEQYF. CDR3 sequence (DNA): TGTGCCAGTAGCGACAGCCCGGGCCTCTCCGAGCAGTACTTC.

The V and J genes are TRBV5-8 and TRBJ1-3, with D tentatively TRBD1 (6 bases). The germline CDR1 and CDR2 sequences are SGHTS and YDEGEE. There are 15 residues in the CDR3. V was shortened by 0 bases and J by 0 bases, with 7 bases between the two germline ends. The CDR3, as DNA: TGTGCCAGCAGCTTGGGACAGGTCTCTGGAAACACCATATATTTT. Protein sequence: CASSLGQVSGNTIYF. Together with reference TRBV5-8 and TRBJ1-3, the CDR3 gives the full variable domain: EAGVTQSPTHLIKTRGQQATLRCSPISGHTSVYWYQQALGLGLQFLLWYDEGEERNRGNFPPRFSGRQFPNYSSELNVNALELEDSALYLCASSLGQVSGNTIYFGEGSWLTVV.

V gene TRBV10-3 combines with J gene TRBJ1-1; TRBD1 might be the D (5 bases). This CDR3 is 14 amino acids long. The V end lost 3 bases, the J end lost 7 bases, and 15 bases lay between the germline ends. CDR1 and CDR2 from the germline V gene are ENHRY and SYGVKD. CDR3: CAISEAGTPSEAFF. The CDR3 coding sequence is TGTGCCATCAGTGAAGCCGGGACTCCCAGTGAAGCTTTCTTT.

The genes are TRBV7-6 and TRBJ1-1; D perhaps matches TRBD1 (5 bases). The CDR3 spans 14 residues. Germline CDR1 SGHVS, CDR2 FNYEAQ. V was shortened by 1 base and J by 6 bases, with 12 bases between the two germline ends. The CDR3 reads CASSLGSGGSEAFF. CDR3 nucleotides: TGTGCCAGCAGCTTAGGGTCCGGGGGGTCTGAAGCTTTCTTT.

This clone was found once. The genes are TRBV7-3 and TRBJ1-2; D uncertain. Trimming cost V 4 bases and J 8 bases, with 14 bases left between them. CDR1 and CDR2 (germline): SGHTA, FQGTGA. The CDR3 sequence is 13 residues long. CDR3 sequence (DNA): TGTGCCAGCAGCTGGAGAGGAGGACGCGGCTACACCTTC. Translating it yields CASSWRGGRGYTF.